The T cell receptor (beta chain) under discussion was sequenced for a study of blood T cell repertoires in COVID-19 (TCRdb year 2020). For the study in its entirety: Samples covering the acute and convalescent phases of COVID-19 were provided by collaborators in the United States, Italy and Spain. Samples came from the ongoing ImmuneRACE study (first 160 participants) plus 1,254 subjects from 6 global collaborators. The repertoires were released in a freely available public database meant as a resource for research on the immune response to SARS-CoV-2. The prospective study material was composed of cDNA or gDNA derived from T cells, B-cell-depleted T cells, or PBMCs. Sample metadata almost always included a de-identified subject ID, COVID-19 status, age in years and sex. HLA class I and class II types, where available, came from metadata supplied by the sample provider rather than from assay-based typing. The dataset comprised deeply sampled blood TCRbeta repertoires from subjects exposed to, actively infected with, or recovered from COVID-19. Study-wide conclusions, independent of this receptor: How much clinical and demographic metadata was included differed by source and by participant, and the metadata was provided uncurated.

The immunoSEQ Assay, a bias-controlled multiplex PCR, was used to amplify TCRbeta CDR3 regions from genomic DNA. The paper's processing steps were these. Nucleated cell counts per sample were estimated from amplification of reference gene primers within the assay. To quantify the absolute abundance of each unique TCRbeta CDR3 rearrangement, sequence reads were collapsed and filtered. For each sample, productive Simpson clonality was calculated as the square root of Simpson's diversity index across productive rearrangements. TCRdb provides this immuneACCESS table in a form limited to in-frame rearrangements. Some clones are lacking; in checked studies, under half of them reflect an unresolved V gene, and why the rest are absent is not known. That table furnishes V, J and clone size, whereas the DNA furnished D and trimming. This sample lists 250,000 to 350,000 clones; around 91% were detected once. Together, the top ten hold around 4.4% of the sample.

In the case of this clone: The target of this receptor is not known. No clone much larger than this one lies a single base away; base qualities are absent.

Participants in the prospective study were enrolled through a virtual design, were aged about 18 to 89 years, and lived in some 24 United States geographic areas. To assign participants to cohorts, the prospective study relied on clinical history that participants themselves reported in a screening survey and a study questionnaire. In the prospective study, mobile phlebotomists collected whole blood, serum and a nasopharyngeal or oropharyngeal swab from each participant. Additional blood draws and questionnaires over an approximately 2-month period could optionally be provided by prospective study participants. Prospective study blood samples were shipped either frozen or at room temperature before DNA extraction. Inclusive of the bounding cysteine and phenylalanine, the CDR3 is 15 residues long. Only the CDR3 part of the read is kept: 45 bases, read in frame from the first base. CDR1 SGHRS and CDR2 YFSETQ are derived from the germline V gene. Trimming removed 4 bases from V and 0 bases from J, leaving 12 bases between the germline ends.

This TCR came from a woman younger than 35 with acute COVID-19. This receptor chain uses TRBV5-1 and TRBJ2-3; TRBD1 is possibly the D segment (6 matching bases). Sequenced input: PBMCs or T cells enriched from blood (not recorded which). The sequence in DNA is TGCGCCAGCAGCACCATGGACAGAAGCACAGATACGCAGTATTTT. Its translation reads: CASSTMDRSTDTQYF.